These 21 T cell receptor beta chains were sequenced from one sample in a study of early T cells in non-severe SARS-CoV-2 infection. Via MiXCR, TCRdb re-called the 5' RACE reads, giving one row per CDR3 protein. This sample has some 75,000 distinct CDR3 sequences, with around 13% found just once. Material for sequencing was whole blood. These receptors originate from an adult who was a healthcare worker with PCR-confirmed SARS-CoV-2 infection or an uninfected control (not recorded which).

In its sample, this clonotype was seen many times. The chain combines TRBV6-6 with TRBJ2-1, with D possibly matching TRBD1 (6 bases). V was clipped by 3 bases and J by 4 bases, with 10 bases between them. CDR3 length: 14 amino acids. Germline V CDR1 and CDR2: MNHNY, SVGAGI (reference sequence). The CDR3 DNA follows: TGTGCCAGCAGTTATACAGGGACGTACAATGAGCAGTTCTTC. It specifies CASSYTGTYNEQFF.

The genes are TRBV3-1 and TRBJ2-1, with D perhaps TRBD1 or TRBD2 (6 bases each). With 4 bases removed from V and 7 bases from J, the gap between germline ends came to 17 bases. Germline V gene sequence: CDR1 LGHDT, CDR2 YNNKEL (reference sequence). The CDR3 sequence is 15 residues long. CDR3 region: CASSLRSGGSNEQFF. The CDR3 DNA is TGTGCCAGCAGCCTTCGCTCCGGGGGCTCTAATGAGCAGTTCTTC.

This clonotype was counted between two and nine times. The chain carries TRBV18 and TRBJ2-7; 8 nucleotides match TRBD1. Germline CDR1 and CDR2: KGHSH and LQKENI. The CDR3 sequence is 15 residues long. After removal of 6 bases from V and 5 bases from J, the junction contained 12 bases not matched to a gene. The CDR3 reads CASSRGQGYNDEQYF. As DNA, the CDR3 is TGTGCCAGCTCGAGAGGACAGGGTTACAATGACGAGCAGTACTTC.

This clonotype was counted many times. The V and J genes are TRBV30 and TRBJ1-1; D is unresolved. In germline, CDR1 is GTSNPN, CDR2 SVGIG (reference sequence). V was trimmed by 4 bases and J by 6 bases, leaving 12 bases between them. The CDR3 runs 12 residues. In DNA, the CDR3 is TGTGCCTGGACGGCGGGTGGACCTGAAGCTTTCTTT. It encodes CAWTAGGPEAFF.

This clonotype was detected ten times or more. This chain joins TRBV9 and TRBJ2-3; D is undetermined. Germline lookup yields CDR1 SGDLS and CDR2 YYNGEE. V lost 0 bases to trimming and J lost 2 bases, with 7 bases between them. The CDR3 runs 14 residues. CDR3 nucleotides: TGTGCCAGCAGCGTAGCGGTGTACACAGATACGCAGTATTTT. The encoded protein is CASSVAVYTDTQYF.

This clonotype was seen repeatedly, ten times or more. The chain couples TRBV11-2 to TRBJ1-1, with D perhaps TRBD1 (5 bases). Germline-derived CDR1 and CDR2 are SGHAT and FQNNGV. V lost 0 bases and J lost 1, with 15 bases in between. There are 17 residues in the CDR3. The chain's CDR3 is CASSLDPPTDPNTEAFF. DNA of the CDR3: TGTGCCAGCAGCTTAGATCCCCCGACAGACCCGAACACTGAAGCTTTCTTT.

In its sample, this clonotype was seen a few times. The rearrangement uses TRBV20-1 and TRBJ2-4; TRBD2 agrees at 10 bases. Per the germline V gene, CDR1 is DFQATT and CDR2 is SNEGSKA (reference sequence). CDR3 length equals 12 residues. V was clipped by 3 bases and J by 11 bases; unmatched bases: 4. As DNA, the CDR3 is TGCAGTGCTAGTGCTCTAGCGGGAGTTCAGTACTTC. Its protein product is CSASALAGVQYF.

As for this clonotype: This clone may be a read error of a much larger clone one base away. The V call is TRBV20-1, the J call TRBJ2-3; no definite D call. Germline V lookup: CDR1 DFQATT, CDR2 SNEGSKA (reference sequence). The length of the CDR3 is 14 residues. The CDR3 bases are TGCAGTGCTAGAGGTCGGTTTAGCACAGATACGCTGTATTTT. Translated: CSARGRFSTDTLYF.

This clonotype was detected a few times. The J gene is TRBJ2-5, the V gene TRBV3-1; 8 bases fit TRBD2. The CDR3 covers 16 residues. CDR1 is LGHDT and CDR2 is YNNKEL in the germline V gene (reference sequence). Unmatched junction bases numbered 8, after V lost 4 bases and J lost 1 base. Here the CDR3 DNA reads TGTGCCAGCAGCCTATCAGCGGGGGCTTTCCAAGAGACCCAGTACTTC. This codes for CASSLSAGAFQETQYF.

The chain couples TRBV18 to TRBJ1-1; 12 bases are shared with TRBD1. Germline V gene data show CDR1 as KGHSH and CDR2 as LQKENI. The CDR3 runs 17 residues. V lost 6 bases to trimming and J lost 10 bases; unmatched junction nucleotides: 18. CDR3 protein: CASSVFSTGQGAAGAFF. Written as DNA, the CDR3 is TGTGCCAGCTCCGTTTTCTCTACGGGACAGGGGGCAGCCGGAGCTTTCTTT.

V gene TRBV2 combines with J gene TRBJ2-4; no firm D call. Between the trimmed V and J ends, which lost 8 bases and 6 bases, there was a span of 11 bases. Germline V lookup: CDR1 SNHLY, CDR2 FYNNEI. The CDR3 is 12 amino acids. The CDR3: CASYAGLNIQYF. CDR3 DNA sequence: TGTGCCAGCTACGCCGGGCTAAACATTCAGTACTTC.

This clonotype was seen a handful of times. This chain joins TRBV29-1 and TRBJ1-1, with a weak D call TRBD1 (6 bases). Trimming removed 7 bases from V and 0 bases from J, with 12 bases in between. Germline-derived CDR1 and CDR2 are SQVTM and ANQGSEA. The CDR3 is 13 amino acids. The CDR3 bases are TGCAGCGGTGAGACAGGTATGAACACTGAAGCTTTCTTT. Residues: CSGETGMNTEAFF.

In this sample, this clonotype turned up a few times. The CDR3 sequence is CASSFSGAADTQYF. CDR3 DNA: TGCGCCAGCAGCTTTAGCGGGGCGGCAGATACGCAGTATTTT. The chain carries TRBV5-1 and TRBJ2-3; 8 nucleotides agree with TRBD2. The CDR3 is 14 residues long. Germline assignment: CDR1 SGHRS and CDR2 YFSETQ. Unmatched junction bases numbered 3, after V lost 2 bases and J lost 4 bases.

This clonotype came up a few times. V usage is TRBV9 and J usage is TRBJ1-1; 10 bases agree with TRBD1. CDR3 length: 15 residues. Germline assignment: CDR1 SGDLS and CDR2 YYNGEE. V lost 3 bases to trimming and J lost 5 bases; unmatched junction nucleotides: 7. The CDR3 loop is CASSGRDRGLTEAFF. CDR3 coding DNA: TGTGCCAGCAGCGGCCGGGACAGGGGTTTGACTGAAGCTTTCTTT.

This clonotype has only a few counts. The chain carries TRBV6-5 and TRBJ1-5; D remains ambiguous. The CDR3 covers 18 residues. Germline values: CDR1 MNHEY, CDR2 SVGAGI. V shed 6 bases and J shed 1 base, with 22 bases lying between them. CDR3 sequence reads: CASSPRNLGSGSNQPQHF. Written as DNA, the CDR3 is TGTGCCAGCAGCCCTCGAAATTTGGGCTCTGGGAGCAATCAGCCCCAGCATTTT.

This clonotype was seen more than once but under ten times. CDR3 sequence: CASSGGENTEAFF. The DNA of the CDR3 is TGCGCCAGCAGTGGCGGGGAGAACACTGAAGCTTTCTTT. V and J are TRBV10-1 and TRBJ1-1; D is unclear. CDR3 length: 13 residues. V lost 4 bases to trimming and J lost 1 base, with 7 bases between them. Germline V gene sequence: CDR1 WNHNN, CDR2 SYGVQD (reference sequence).

The table lists this clonotype with a few counts. J is TRBJ2-7 and V is TRBV2; D possibly corresponds to TRBD1 (6 bases). The V and J ends lost 5 bases and 2 bases respectively, with 10 bases between them. Germline CDR1 is SNHLY and CDR2 is FYNNEI. The CDR3 runs 13 residues. The CDR3 nucleotides are TGTGCCAGCAGTAGACAGGTCCCCTACGAGCAGTACTTC. Translated: CASSRQVPYEQYF.

The chain recombines TRBV9 with TRBJ1-1; D gene uncertain. CDR1 SGDLS and CDR2 YYNGEE come from the germline V gene. The V gene lost 5 bases and the J gene lost 0 bases, with 14 bases spanning the gap. This CDR3 contains 15 residues. The CDR3 loop reads CASSYGESMNTEAFF. CDR3 nucleotide sequence: TGTGCCAGCAGTTACGGGGAGTCCATGAACACTGAAGCTTTCTTT.

This clonotype has only a few counts. The rearrangement joins TRBV20-1 to TRBJ2-7, with D possibly matching TRBD1 (6 bases). V was trimmed by 4 bases and J by 1 base, leaving 8 bases between them. This CDR3 contains 12 residues. Germline V gene data show CDR1 as DFQATT and CDR2 as SNEGSKA (reference sequence). The CDR3 loop is CSAIDRSYEQYF. The DNA for the CDR3 is TGCAGTGCTATTGACAGGTCCTACGAGCAGTACTTC.

Many counts were recorded for this clonotype. The V call is TRBV2, the J call TRBJ2-1; 8 bases are a match to TRBD2. The CDR3 has 14 residues. CDR1 is SNHLY, CDR2 FYNNEI, per germline. The J segment lost 4 bases and the V segment lost 6 bases, leaving 5 bases of the junction unmatched. CDR3 bases: TGTGCCAGCAGGAATGGACTAGCTTACAATGAGCAGTTCTTC. It yields the protein CASRNGLAYNEQFF.

Comment on this clonotype: A much larger clone differs by one base, so this may be a read error. V gene TRBV19 combines with J gene TRBJ2-3; perhaps TRBD2 as D (6 bases). Germline assignment: CDR1 LNHDA and CDR2 SQIVND (reference sequence). This CDR3 has 16 residues. V lost 0 bases and J lost 0, with 10 bases in between. The CDR3 here is CASSIEGGESTDTQYF. The CDR3 DNA is TGTGCCAGTAGTATAGAAGGCGGGGAAAGCACAGATACGCAGTATTTT.